The rows below give T cell receptor beta chains drawn from one sample of a study of post-analysis software for immune sequencing data. MiXCR, run by TCRdb on the PCR reads, gives a single entry per CDR3 protein. Of fewer than 850,000 distinct CDR3 sequences in the sample, just over 45% were seen once. The specimen sequenced was blood. The receptors come from a girl aged 10 to 17 with multiple sclerosis. The CDR3 runs from the conserved cysteine through the conserved F or W. A D gene is named only where the DNA matches it firmly. A row's size may be missing; if present it is once, few, many or a size class.

j_call: TRBJ2-1
d_call: TRBD1
v_call: TRBV15
clone_size: .
cdr3_nt: TGTGCCACCAGCGACGGGACAGGGGTCGTGATCGGGGGGCAGTTCTTC
cdr3_aa: CATSDGTGVVIGGQFF

j_call: TRBJ1-5
d_call: TRBD1
v_call: TRBV6-1
clone_size: .
cdr3_nt: TGTGCCAGCAGTACGGGACAGTACAATCAGCCCCAGCATTTT
cdr3_aa: CASSTGQYNQPQHF

j_call: TRBJ1-1
d_call: .
v_call: TRBV6-5
clone_size: .
cdr3_nt: TGTGCCAGCAGTTACCAGGGCATGAACACTGAAGCTTTCTTT
cdr3_aa: CASSYQGMNTEAFF

j_call: TRBJ2-1
d_call: .
v_call: TRBV4-2
clone_size: few
cdr3_nt: TGTGCCAGCAGCCAAGAGGTCCGAGTCTACAATGAGCAGTTCTTC
cdr3_aa: CASSQEVRVYNEQFF

j_call: TRBJ2-7
d_call: TRBD1
v_call: TRBV30
clone_size: .
cdr3_nt: TGTGCCTGGAGTGTGGGGGACAGGGTAGGCGAGCAGTACTTC
cdr3_aa: CAWSVGDRVGEQYF

j_call: TRBJ2-3
d_call: .
v_call: TRBV25-1
clone_size: .
cdr3_nt: TGTGCCAGCAGTGGGAACGAGAGGGCGTTCTTCACAGATACGCAGTATTTT
cdr3_aa: CASSGNERAFFTDTQYF

j_call: TRBJ2-1
d_call: .
v_call: TRBV12-3/TRBV12-4
clone_size: .
cdr3_nt: TGTGCCAGCAGCCCGGACGGCTACAATGAGCAGTTCTTC
cdr3_aa: CASSPDGYNEQFF

j_call: TRBJ1-5
d_call: .
v_call: TRBV12-3/TRBV12-4
clone_size: few
cdr3_nt: TGTGCCAGCAGATATAGCAATCAGCCCCAGCATTTT
cdr3_aa: CASRYSNQPQHF

j_call: TRBJ1-2
d_call: .
v_call: TRBV10-3
clone_size: few
cdr3_nt: TGTGCCATCAGTGAGTCGGGGGCCCTTGGCTATGGCTACACCTTC
cdr3_aa: CAISESGALGYGYTF

j_call: TRBJ2-7
d_call: .
v_call: TRBV9
clone_size: few
cdr3_nt: TGTGCCAGCAGCGTAGAGGTCTACGAGCAGTACTTC
cdr3_aa: CASSVEVYEQYF

j_call: TRBJ2-7
d_call: TRBD2
v_call: TRBV7-6
clone_size: few
cdr3_nt: TGTGCCAGCAGCCCCGGTGTAGGGGAGGGCTACGAGCAGTACTTC
cdr3_aa: CASSPGVGEGYEQYF

j_call: TRBJ2-1
d_call: .
v_call: TRBV20-1
clone_size: few
cdr3_nt: TGCAGTGCTAGAGAATCTTCGAGCTCCTACAATGAGCAGTTCTTC
cdr3_aa: CSARESSSSYNEQFF

j_call: TRBJ1-5
d_call: .
v_call: TRBV7-2
clone_size: .
cdr3_nt: TGTGCCAGCAGCTTATCTACCCCTAGCAATCAGCCCCAGCATTTT
cdr3_aa: CASSLSTPSNQPQHF

j_call: TRBJ2-3
d_call: .
v_call: TRBV28
clone_size: few
cdr3_nt: TGTGCCAGCAGTTCGCCGGGAAGCACAGATACGCAGTATTTT
cdr3_aa: CASSSPGSTDTQYF

j_call: TRBJ2-1
d_call: TRBD2
v_call: TRBV5-1
clone_size: .
cdr3_nt: TGTGCCAGCAGCTTGGGAGGGGACTACAATGAGCAGTTCTTC
cdr3_aa: CASSLGGDYNEQFF

j_call: TRBJ2-7
d_call: TRBD2
v_call: TRBV20-1
clone_size: .
cdr3_nt: TGCAGTGCTACAGGACTAGCGGGGAGTAGCAACGGGCAGTACTTC
cdr3_aa: CSATGLAGSSNGQYF

j_call: TRBJ1-2
d_call: TRBD1
v_call: TRBV6-5
clone_size: few
cdr3_nt: TGTGCCAGCAGTTACTCCCCCACAGGGGCTTATGGCTACACCTTC
cdr3_aa: CASSYSPTGAYGYTF

j_call: TRBJ2-1
d_call: TRBD2
v_call: TRBV7-6
clone_size: .
cdr3_nt: TGTGCCAGCAGCTCCCTAGCGGGAGTTTCCTACAATGAGCAGTTCTTC
cdr3_aa: CASSSLAGVSYNEQFF

j_call: TRBJ2-7
d_call: .
v_call: TRBV30
clone_size: .
cdr3_nt: TGTGCCTGGAGTTATGGGGACTCCAGGTCGCAGTACTTC
cdr3_aa: CAWSYGDSRSQYF

j_call: TRBJ2-7
d_call: .
v_call: TRBV11-2
clone_size: .
cdr3_nt: TGTGCCAGCAGCTCTAGCAGGGACATCTACGAGCAGTACTTC
cdr3_aa: CASSSSRDIYEQYF

j_call: TRBJ2-1
d_call: .
v_call: TRBV6-5
clone_size: .
cdr3_nt: TGTGCCAGCAGTTACTCATTTGCAGGGTACAAGAACAATGAGCAGTTCTTC
cdr3_aa: CASSYSFAGYKNNEQFF

j_call: TRBJ1-2
d_call: TRBD1
v_call: TRBV4-2
clone_size: .
cdr3_nt: TGTGCCAGCAGCCAGGAGGACAGGCTGGGCTATGGCTACACCTTC
cdr3_aa: CASSQEDRLGYGYTF

j_call: TRBJ2-7
d_call: TRBD1
v_call: TRBV28
clone_size: .
cdr3_nt: TGTGCCAGCAGTCCCACGGGACAGAACTACGAGCAGTACTTC
cdr3_aa: CASSPTGQNYEQYF

j_call: TRBJ1-1
d_call: .
v_call: TRBV3-1
clone_size: once
cdr3_nt: TGTGCCAGCAGCCAAAGCGGGGGGATCGTAGCTTTCTTT
cdr3_aa: CASSQSGGIVAFF

j_call: TRBJ1-4
d_call: .
v_call: TRBV12-3/TRBV12-4
clone_size: .
cdr3_nt: TGTGCCAGCAGTTTGAGGACCGGGCCTGAGGAAAAACTGTTTTTT
cdr3_aa: CASSLRTGPEEKLFF

j_call: TRBJ2-1
d_call: TRBD2
v_call: TRBV20-1
clone_size: .
cdr3_nt: TGCAGTGCTATTGGCGGGAGGTACAATGAGCAGTTCTTC
cdr3_aa: CSAIGGRYNEQFF

j_call: TRBJ2-3
d_call: TRBD2
v_call: TRBV7-9
clone_size: .
cdr3_nt: TGTGCCAGCAGTTGGAGCGGGGAAGGCACAGATACGCAGTATTTT
cdr3_aa: CASSWSGEGTDTQYF

j_call: TRBJ1-4
d_call: .
v_call: TRBV5-1
clone_size: .
cdr3_nt: TGCGCCAGCAGCTTGGTTGGATCTTCTGAAAAACTGTTTTTT
cdr3_aa: CASSLVGSSEKLFF

j_call: TRBJ1-2
d_call: .
v_call: TRBV4-2
clone_size: .
cdr3_nt: TGTGCCAGCAGCCTACAAAATAACTATGGCTACACCTTC
cdr3_aa: CASSLQNNYGYTF

j_call: TRBJ1-4
d_call: .
v_call: TRBV6-5
clone_size: .
cdr3_nt: TGTGCCAGCAGGCGGGGACGGACCAATGAAAAACTGTTTTTT
cdr3_aa: CASRRGRTNEKLFF

j_call: TRBJ1-2
d_call: .
v_call: TRBV5-6
clone_size: .
cdr3_nt: TGTGCCAGCAGCTTGGACATAGGCACCAACTATGGCTACACCTTC
cdr3_aa: CASSLDIGTNYGYTF

j_call: TRBJ1-5
d_call: TRBD1
v_call: TRBV29-1
clone_size: .
cdr3_nt: TGCAGCGTTGAAGACGAGGACAGGGCCAAGAGACCCCAGCATTTT
cdr3_aa: CSVEDEDRAKRPQHF

j_call: TRBJ2-7
d_call: TRBD2
v_call: TRBV5-1
clone_size: .
cdr3_nt: TGCGCCAGCAGCTTGGAGGGGACTAGCGGGATCTACGAGCAGTACTTC
cdr3_aa: CASSLEGTSGIYEQYF

j_call: TRBJ2-3
d_call: TRBD1
v_call: TRBV7-2
clone_size: .
cdr3_nt: TGTGCCAGCAGCACTGACAGGGGGCGCGGAGATACGCAGTATTTT
cdr3_aa: CASSTDRGRGDTQYF

j_call: TRBJ1-2
d_call: .
v_call: TRBV12-3/TRBV12-4
clone_size: .
cdr3_nt: TGTGCCACCACAGGACCGCAACCTCGTGGCTACACCTTC
cdr3_aa: CATTGPQPRGYTF

j_call: TRBJ2-1
d_call: TRBD2
v_call: TRBV12-3/TRBV12-4
clone_size: .
cdr3_nt: TGTGCCAGCAGTCCGGTCCCCTGGAAAACTAGCGGGGGTCACAATGAGCAGTTCTTC
cdr3_aa: CASSPVPWKTSGGHNEQFF

j_call: TRBJ1-4
d_call: .
v_call: TRBV10-3
clone_size: .
cdr3_nt: TGTGCCATCAGTGAGTCTCGGTCAGATGAAAAACTGTTTTTT
cdr3_aa: CAISESRSDEKLFF

j_call: TRBJ2-7
d_call: .
v_call: TRBV7-8
clone_size: .
cdr3_nt: TGTGCCAGCAGCCCCCGAGGTAGCGGCTCCCCCTACGAGCAGTACTTC
cdr3_aa: CASSPRGSGSPYEQYF

j_call: TRBJ2-7
d_call: .
v_call: TRBV12-3/TRBV12-4
clone_size: .
cdr3_nt: TGTGCCAGCGGGTGGGGAACCTACGAGCAGTACTTC
cdr3_aa: CASGWGTYEQYF

j_call: TRBJ2-1
d_call: TRBD2
v_call: TRBV3-1
clone_size: .
cdr3_nt: TGTGCCAGCAGCCCCACTAGCGGGCGGTACAATAAATTAGATGAGCAGTTCTTC
cdr3_aa: CASSPTSGRYNKLDEQFF

j_call: TRBJ2-1
d_call: TRBD1
v_call: TRBV9
clone_size: .
cdr3_nt: TGTGCCAGCAGCACAGGGACAGGTCCTCTGTTCTTC
cdr3_aa: CASSTGTGPLFF

j_call: TRBJ2-1
d_call: TRBD2
v_call: TRBV7-3
clone_size: few
cdr3_nt: TGTGCCAGCAGCTTAGGTGGTCGGGCGAGCGGGGACTCCTACAATGAGCAGTTCTTC
cdr3_aa: CASSLGGRASGDSYNEQFF

j_call: TRBJ1-2
d_call: TRBD1
v_call: TRBV6-5
clone_size: .
cdr3_nt: TGTGCCAGCAGTTTGATGGACAGGGATAACTATGGCTACACCTTC
cdr3_aa: CASSLMDRDNYGYTF

j_call: TRBJ2-7
d_call: TRBD1
v_call: TRBV20-1
clone_size: .
cdr3_nt: TGCAGTGCTAGAGATGGCACAGGGGGTCCCCTTTACTACGAGCAGTACTTC
cdr3_aa: CSARDGTGGPLYYEQYF

j_call: TRBJ2-1
d_call: TRBD2
v_call: TRBV29-1
clone_size: .
cdr3_nt: TGCAGCGTTGAAAGACGGGACGGCCGAGCGGGGCCGCCTCCTATTGCGGGTGAGCAGTTCTTC
cdr3_aa: CSVERRDGRAGPPPIAGEQFF

j_call: TRBJ2-7
d_call: TRBD2
v_call: TRBV27
clone_size: .
cdr3_nt: TGTGCCAGCAGTGAATCTAGCGGGAGGGCCTACGAGCAGTACTTC
cdr3_aa: CASSESSGRAYEQYF

j_call: TRBJ2-7
d_call: TRBD1
v_call: TRBV10-3
clone_size: .
cdr3_nt: TGTGCCATCAGTGACCAAACAGGGGAATCAGGCTACGAGCAGTACTTC
cdr3_aa: CAISDQTGESGYEQYF

j_call: TRBJ1-2
d_call: .
v_call: TRBV4-2
clone_size: .
cdr3_nt: TGTGCCAGCAGCCAAGTTGGGGGGCTCTTCGGCTACACCTTC
cdr3_aa: CASSQVGGLFGYTF

j_call: TRBJ1-6
d_call: .
v_call: TRBV7-9
clone_size: few
cdr3_nt: TGTGCCAGCAGCTCGAGCACCACAAATTCACCCCTCCACTTT
cdr3_aa: CASSSSTTNSPLHF

j_call: TRBJ1-1
d_call: .
v_call: TRBV29-1
clone_size: .
cdr3_nt: TGCAGCGCGGAGCTGGGGAGCGGCGCTTTCTTT
cdr3_aa: CSAELGSGAFF

j_call: TRBJ2-2
d_call: .
v_call: TRBV10-3
clone_size: few
cdr3_nt: TGTGCCATCAGTCAGGGGCAGAACACCGGGGAGCTGTTTTTT
cdr3_aa: CAISQGQNTGELFF